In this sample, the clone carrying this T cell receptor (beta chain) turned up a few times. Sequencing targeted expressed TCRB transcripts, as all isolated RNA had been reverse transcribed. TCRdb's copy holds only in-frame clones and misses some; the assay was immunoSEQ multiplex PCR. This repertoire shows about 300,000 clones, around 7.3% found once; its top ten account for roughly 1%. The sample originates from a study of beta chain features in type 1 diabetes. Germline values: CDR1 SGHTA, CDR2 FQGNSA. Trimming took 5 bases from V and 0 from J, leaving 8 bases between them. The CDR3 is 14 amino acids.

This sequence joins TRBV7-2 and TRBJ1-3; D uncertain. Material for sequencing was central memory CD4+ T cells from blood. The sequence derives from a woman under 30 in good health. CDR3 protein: CASSPYYSGNTIYF. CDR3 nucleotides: TGTGCCAGCAGCCCCTATTACTCTGGAAACACCATATATTTT.